This T cell receptor (beta chain) was found in a study of cytomegalovirus exposure and HLA in healthy donors. Overall study findings and caveats: Cytomegalovirus association was assigned to 150 to 200 TCR beta chains. It was reported in a later analysis that an Asian-associated ancestry cluster showed fewer N-insertions than the 666-donor mean.

In regard to this clone: The antigen is not known.

The PCR was carried out with 60 Vbeta primers and 13 Jbeta primers. Libraries were prepared by immunoSEQ multiplex PCR; TCRdb keeps only in-frame clonotypes and omits some of them. Of under 200,000 clones in the sample, roughly 80% were seen once. The CDR3 has 15 amino acids. CDR1 is SGHRS, CDR2 YFSETQ, per germline. Trimming at V came to 0 bases and at J to 7 bases, leaving 4 bases not matched to a gene. Sequenced material: PBMCs. The genes are TRBV5-1 and TRBJ1-6, with TRBD1 matching 7 bases. This receptor was identified in a woman between 45 and 60 years old in good health and CMV-seropositive. CDR3 region: CASSLEGQVNSPLHF. CDR3 nucleotides: TGCGCCAGCAGCTTGGAAGGACAGGTCAATTCACCCCTCCACTTT.